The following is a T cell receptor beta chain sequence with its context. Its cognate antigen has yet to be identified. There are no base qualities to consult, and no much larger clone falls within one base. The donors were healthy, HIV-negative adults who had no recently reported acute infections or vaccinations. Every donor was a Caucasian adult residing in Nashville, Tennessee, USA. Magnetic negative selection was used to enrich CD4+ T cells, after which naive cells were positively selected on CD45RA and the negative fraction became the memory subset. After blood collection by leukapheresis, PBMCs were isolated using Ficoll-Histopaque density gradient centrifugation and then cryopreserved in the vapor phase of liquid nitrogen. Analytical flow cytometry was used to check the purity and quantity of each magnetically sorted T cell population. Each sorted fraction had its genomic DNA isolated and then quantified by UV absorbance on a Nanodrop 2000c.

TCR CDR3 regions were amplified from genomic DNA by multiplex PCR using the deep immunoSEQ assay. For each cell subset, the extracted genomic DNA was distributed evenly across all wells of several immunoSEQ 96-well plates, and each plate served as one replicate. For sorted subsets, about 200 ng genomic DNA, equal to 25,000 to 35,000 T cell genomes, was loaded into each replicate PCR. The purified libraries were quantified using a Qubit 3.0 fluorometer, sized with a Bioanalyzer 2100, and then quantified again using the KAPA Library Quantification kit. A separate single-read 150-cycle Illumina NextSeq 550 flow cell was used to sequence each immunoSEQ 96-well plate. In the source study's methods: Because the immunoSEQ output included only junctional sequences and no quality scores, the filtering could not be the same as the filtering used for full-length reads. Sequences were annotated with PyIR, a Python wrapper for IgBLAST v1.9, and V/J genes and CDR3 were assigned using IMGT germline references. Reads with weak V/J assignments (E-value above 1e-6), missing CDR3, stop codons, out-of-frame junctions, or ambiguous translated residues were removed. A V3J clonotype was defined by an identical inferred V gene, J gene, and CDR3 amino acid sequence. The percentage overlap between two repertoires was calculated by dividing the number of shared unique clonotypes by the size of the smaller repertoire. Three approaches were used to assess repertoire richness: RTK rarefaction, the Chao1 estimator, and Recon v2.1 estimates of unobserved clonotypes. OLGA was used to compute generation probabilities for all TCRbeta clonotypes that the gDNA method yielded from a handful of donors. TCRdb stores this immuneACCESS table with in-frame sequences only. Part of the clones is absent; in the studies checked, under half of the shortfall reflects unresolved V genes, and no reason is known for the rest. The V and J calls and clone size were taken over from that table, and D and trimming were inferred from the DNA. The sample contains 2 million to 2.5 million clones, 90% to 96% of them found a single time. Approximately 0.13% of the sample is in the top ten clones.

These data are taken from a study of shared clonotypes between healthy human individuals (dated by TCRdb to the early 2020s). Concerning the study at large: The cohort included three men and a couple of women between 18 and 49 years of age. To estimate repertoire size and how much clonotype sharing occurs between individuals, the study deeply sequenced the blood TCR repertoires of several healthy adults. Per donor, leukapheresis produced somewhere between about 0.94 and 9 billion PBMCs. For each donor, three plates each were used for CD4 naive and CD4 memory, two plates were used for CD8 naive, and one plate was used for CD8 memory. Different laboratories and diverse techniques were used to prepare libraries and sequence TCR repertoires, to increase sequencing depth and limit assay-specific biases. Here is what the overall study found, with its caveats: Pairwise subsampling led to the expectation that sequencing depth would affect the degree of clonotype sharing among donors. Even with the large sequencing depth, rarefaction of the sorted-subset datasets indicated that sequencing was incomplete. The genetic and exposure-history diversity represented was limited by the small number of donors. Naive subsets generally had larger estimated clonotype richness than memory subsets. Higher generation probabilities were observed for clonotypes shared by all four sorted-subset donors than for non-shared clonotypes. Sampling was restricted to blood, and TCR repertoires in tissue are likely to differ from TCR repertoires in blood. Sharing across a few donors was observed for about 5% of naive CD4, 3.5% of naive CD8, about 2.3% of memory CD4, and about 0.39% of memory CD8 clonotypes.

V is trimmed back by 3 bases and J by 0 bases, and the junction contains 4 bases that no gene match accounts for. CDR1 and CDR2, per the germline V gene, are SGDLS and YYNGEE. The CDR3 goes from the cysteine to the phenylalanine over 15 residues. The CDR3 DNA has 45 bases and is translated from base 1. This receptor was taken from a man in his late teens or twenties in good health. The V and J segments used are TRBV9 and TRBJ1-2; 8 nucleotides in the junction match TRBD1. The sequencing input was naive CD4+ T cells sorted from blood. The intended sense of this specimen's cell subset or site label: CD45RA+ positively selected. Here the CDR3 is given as CASSAQGASNYGYTF. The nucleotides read TGTGCCAGCAGCGCCCAGGGGGCTTCTAACTATGGCTACACCTTC.